One and the same sample provided the 2 T cell receptor beta chains below, sequenced in a study of identical twins. In TCRdb, the 5' RACE reads were re-called with MiXCR into one record per CDR3 protein. The table has around 1.7 million distinct CDR3 sequences, roughly 35% seen once. Sequenced input: cord blood. These receptors were taken from a newborn girl in good health.

The chain joins TRBV6-5 to TRBJ2-1; perhaps TRBD2 as D (7 bases). V was pared by 6 bases and J by 2 bases, with 14 bases between. This CDR3 is 15 amino acids long. Germline V lookup: CDR1 MNHEY, CDR2 SVGAGI. The CDR3 is CASSRRGGTYNEQFF. The CDR3 region has the DNA TGTGCCAGCAGCAGAAGGGGGGGCACCTACAATGAGCAGTTCTTC.

This clonotype showed up just a few times. The chain is built from TRBV6-1 and TRBJ1-2; 7 bases agree with TRBD1. Losses at the gene ends were 5 bases for V and 6 bases for J; bases not matched to a gene: 3. This CDR3 spans 12 amino acids. Germline CDR1 MNHNS, CDR2 SASEGT. CDR3 in amino acids: CASSTTGNGYTF. The CDR3 DNA reads TGTGCCAGCAGTACGACAGGGAATGGCTACACCTTC.